This T cell receptor (beta chain) originates from a study of regulatory T cells in long-lasting Graves disease. Findings of the study overall: Graves' patients with persistent disease showed TCR diversity lower than patients newly diagnosed.

Sequencing libraries for TCR beta were prepared with iRepertoire HTBI primers and Arm-PCR of CDR3 regions. TCRdb independently ran MiXCR on the multiplex PCR reads; one entry per CDR3 protein. The table lists approximately 400,000 distinct CDR3 sequences, more than 13% of them singletons, with 16% in the top ten. The sample's time point: newly diagnosed GD, antithyroid drugs for less than 3 months. Scientists built the TCR library using RNA that was extracted from PBMCs. To note about this clonotype: What it binds is unknown. Since a much larger clone is just one base distant, this may be a read error.

Trimming pared 8 bases from V and 2 bases from J, leaving 15 bases between. The CDR3 covers 14 residues. These same records also appear under a second study, on T cells in Graves' hyperthyroidism and ophthalmopathy. This second report adds: Blood also held most thyroid clonotypes expanded beyond 0.001.

Here the sequenced sample was peripheral blood mononuclear cells (PBMCs), taken at new diagnosis, from a patient treated with antithyroid drugs. The chain carries TRBV12-3 or TRBV12-4 and TRBJ2-5, with D tentatively TRBD2 (5 bases). This TCR was sampled from a woman aged 30 to 39 with Graves disease. This CDR3 reads CASAQRAGQETQYF. CDR3 DNA sequence: TGTGCCAGCGCCCAAAGGGCGGGTCAAGAGACCCAGTACTTC.